Listed below are T cell receptor beta chains from one sample, sequenced in a study of blood T cell repertoires in COVID-19. Only in-frame clones appear in the TCRdb table, and some are missing; sequencing was by immunoSEQ multiplex PCR. The table lists about 200,000 clones, about four fifths of them singletons, with about 9.8% in the top ten. Sequencing used PBMCs or T cells enriched from blood (not recorded which). These receptors all stem from a woman between 45 and 60 years old with acute COVID-19. CDR3s include the opening cysteine and the closing phenylalanine or tryptophan. A D gene is named only where the DNA matches it firmly. Clone size is shown for a subset of rows, as once, few, many or a class of expanded clone.

TRBJ2-2 | TRBV18 | - | - | CASSPPEEGPTGELFF
TRBJ2-7 | TRBV11-3 | TRBD1 | - | CASSLGQGAQYTYEQYF
TRBJ2-7 | TRBV28 | TRBD2 | - | CASSSSPSGSYEQYF
TRBJ2-1 | TRBV10-3 | TRBD2 | - | CAISDYSGTSDHNEQFF
TRBJ2-2 | TRBV3-1/TRBV3-2 | TRBD2 | - | CASSHIAGGHTGELFF
TRBJ1-5 | TRBV7-9 | TRBD1 | - | CASSHTDRGGNQPQHF
TRBJ2-3 | TRBV6-6 | TRBD1 | - | CASRLDRVGDTQYF
TRBJ1-1 | TRBV27 | TRBD1 | - | CASISPQGWTEAFF
TRBJ1-1 | TRBV19 | - | - | CASSWRGSGNTEAFF
TRBJ2-7 | TRBV28 | - | - | CASRPSQVYHYEQYF
TRBJ1-1 | TRBV7-2 | TRBD1 | few | CASSARKGQENTEAFF
TRBJ2-6 | TRBV3-1/TRBV3-2 | - | few | CASSQGTLSSGANVLTF
TRBJ1-2 | TRBV11-2 | - | - | CASSLAELPNYGYTF
TRBJ2-3 | TRBV11-3 | - | - | CASSFFGKDTQYF
TRBJ1-5 | TRBV19 | TRBD1 | - | CASSAQIGGIYSNQPQHF
TRBJ2-3 | TRBV30 | - | - | CAWSQARDTQYF
TRBJ2-2 | TRBV7-2 | - | - | CASTSRAMNTGELFF
TRBJ1-5 | TRBV30 | - | - | CAWGRREGQPQHF
TRBJ1-4 | TRBV27 | TRBD1 | - | CASSLSIHRGLREKLFF
TRBJ2-3 | TRBV5-1 | TRBD2 | once | CASSGTSGFTDTQYF
TRBJ2-3 | TRBV27 | - | - | CASSLGLTRIHTQYF
TRBJ2-3 | TRBV7-8 | TRBD2 | - | CASSLTSGTTDTQYF
TRBJ1-2 | TRBV3-1/TRBV3-2 | TRBD1 | - | CASSRDRGVGYGYTF
TRBJ2-1 | TRBV7-2 | TRBD1 | - | CASSSDRDRGGNEQFF
TRBJ1-4 | TRBV28 | TRBD1 | - | CASSLFGTGSNEKLFF
TRBJ1-1 | TRBV7-9 | - | - | CASSHSGTLNTEAFF
TRBJ2-3 | TRBV27 | TRBD2 | - | CASSLSGLAGATDTQYF
TRBJ1-5 | TRBV4-3 | TRBD1 | - | CASSQEGTGGNQPQHF
TRBJ2-7 | TRBV4-1 | - | - | CASSQFDTSSYEQYF
TRBJ1-1 | TRBV19 | - | - | CASSSGGRMNTEAFF
TRBJ1-2 | TRBV7-2 | TRBD1 | few | CASSPGTGGIGYTF
TRBJ2-7 | TRBV11-1 | - | - | CASSSTGGPAYEQYF
TRBJ1-6 | TRBV14 | TRBD1 | few | CASSLGTGYYNSPLHF
TRBJ1-4 | TRBV7-5 | - | - | CVRSLVTGLNEKLFF
TRBJ2-7 | TRBV10-3 | - | - | CAISLQGVYEQYF
TRBJ1-1 | TRBV7-9 | - | - | CASSPRVNTEAFF
TRBJ2-3 | TRBV11-2 | - | - | CASSLDASTDTQYF
TRBJ2-1 | TRBV18 | - | - | CASSRGLADYNEQFF
TRBJ1-4 | TRBV18 | TRBD1 | once | CASSRRQGADEKLFF
TRBJ2-1 | TRBV28 | - | - | CASSFQGMSSYNEQFF
TRBJ2-1 | TRBV7-7 | TRBD2 | - | CASSPGTSETNEQFF
TRBJ1-5 | TRBV24-1 | - | - | CATSDLTNQPQHF
TRBJ1-2 | TRBV19 | - | - | CASSALLLGDGYGYTF
TRBJ1-1 | TRBV7-8 | - | - | CASSPPGRVGRNTEAFF
TRBJ2-3 | TRBV6-5 | - | - | CASSTRDTQYF
TRBJ1-2 | TRBV11-2 | TRBD1 | - | CASSPPGTAYGYTF
TRBJ1-3 | TRBV28 | TRBD1 | - | CASSFLGQGRGNTIYF
TRBJ2-5 | TRBV5-1 | TRBD2 | - | CASSPRTSGRMETQYF